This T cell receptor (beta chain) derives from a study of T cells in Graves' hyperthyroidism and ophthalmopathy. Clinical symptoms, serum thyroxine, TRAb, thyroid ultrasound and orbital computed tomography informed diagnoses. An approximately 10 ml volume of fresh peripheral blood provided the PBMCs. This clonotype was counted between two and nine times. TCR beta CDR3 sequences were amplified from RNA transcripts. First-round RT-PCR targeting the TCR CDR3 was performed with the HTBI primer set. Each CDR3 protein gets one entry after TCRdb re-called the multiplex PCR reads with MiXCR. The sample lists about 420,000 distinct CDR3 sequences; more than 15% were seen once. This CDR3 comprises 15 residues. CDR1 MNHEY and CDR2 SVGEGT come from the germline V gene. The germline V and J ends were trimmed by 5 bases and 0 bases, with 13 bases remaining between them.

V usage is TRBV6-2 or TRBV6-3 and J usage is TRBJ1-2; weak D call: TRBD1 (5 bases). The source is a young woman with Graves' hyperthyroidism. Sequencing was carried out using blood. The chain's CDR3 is CASSDPGRTNYGYTF. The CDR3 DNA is TGTGCCAGCAGTGATCCAGGGAGAACTAACTATGGCTACACCTTC.